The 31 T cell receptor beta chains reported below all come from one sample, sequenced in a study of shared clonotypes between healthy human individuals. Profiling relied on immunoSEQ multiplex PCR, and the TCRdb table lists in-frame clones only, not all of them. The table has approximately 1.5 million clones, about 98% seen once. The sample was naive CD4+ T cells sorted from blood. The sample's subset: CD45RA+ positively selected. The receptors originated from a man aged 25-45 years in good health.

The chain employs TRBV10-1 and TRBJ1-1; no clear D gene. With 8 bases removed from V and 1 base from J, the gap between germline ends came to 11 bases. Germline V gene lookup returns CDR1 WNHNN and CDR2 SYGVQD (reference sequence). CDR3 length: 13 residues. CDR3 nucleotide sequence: TGCGCCAGCCGTGCCGGAGCGAACACTGAAGCTTTCTTT. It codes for CASRAGANTEAFF.

The DNA for the CDR3 is TGTGCCAGCAGCTTAGGGGGACTAGCGGGAGTCGACGAGACCCAGTACTTC. It codes for CASSLGGLAGVDETQYF. J is TRBJ2-5 and V is TRBV7-9; TRBD2 aligns across 14 bases. CDR1 SEHNR and CDR2 FQNEAQ come from the germline V gene (reference sequence). With V trimmed by 1 base and J by 5 bases, 6 bases remained unmatched. The CDR3 length is 17 residues.

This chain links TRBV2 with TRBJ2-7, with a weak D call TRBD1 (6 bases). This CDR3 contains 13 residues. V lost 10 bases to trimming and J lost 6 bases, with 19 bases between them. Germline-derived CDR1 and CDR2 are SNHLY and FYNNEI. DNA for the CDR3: TGTGCCATTAAGACAGGACTCCCTAGCGAGCAGTACTTC. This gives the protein CAIKTGLPSEQYF.

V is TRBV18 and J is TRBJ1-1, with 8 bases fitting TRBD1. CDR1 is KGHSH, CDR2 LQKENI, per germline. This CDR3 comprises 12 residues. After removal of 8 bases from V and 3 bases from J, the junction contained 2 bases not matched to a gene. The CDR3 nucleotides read TGTGCCAGCAGACAGGGGTACACTGAAGCTTTCTTT. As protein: CASRQGYTEAFF.

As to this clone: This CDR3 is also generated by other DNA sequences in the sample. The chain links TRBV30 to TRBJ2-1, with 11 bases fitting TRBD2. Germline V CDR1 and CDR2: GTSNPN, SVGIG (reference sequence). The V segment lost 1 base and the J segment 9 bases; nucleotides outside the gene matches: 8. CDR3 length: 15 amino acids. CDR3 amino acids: CAWSGLAGGPGEQFF. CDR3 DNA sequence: TGTGCCTGGAGTGGGCTAGCGGGAGGTCCTGGTGAGCAGTTCTTC. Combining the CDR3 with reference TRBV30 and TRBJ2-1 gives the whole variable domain SQTIHQWPATLVQPVGSPLSLECTVEGTSNPNLYWYRQAAGRGLQLLFYSVGIGQISSEVPQNLSASRPQDRQFILSSKKLLLSDSGFYLCAWSGLAGGPGEQFFGPGTRLTVL.

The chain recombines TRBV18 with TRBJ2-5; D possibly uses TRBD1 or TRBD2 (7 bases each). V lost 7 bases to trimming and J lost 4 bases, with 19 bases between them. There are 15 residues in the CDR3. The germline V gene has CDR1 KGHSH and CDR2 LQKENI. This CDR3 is CASLTKGASGETQYF. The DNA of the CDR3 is TGTGCCAGCTTAACCAAGGGGGCTAGCGGAGAGACCCAGTACTTC.

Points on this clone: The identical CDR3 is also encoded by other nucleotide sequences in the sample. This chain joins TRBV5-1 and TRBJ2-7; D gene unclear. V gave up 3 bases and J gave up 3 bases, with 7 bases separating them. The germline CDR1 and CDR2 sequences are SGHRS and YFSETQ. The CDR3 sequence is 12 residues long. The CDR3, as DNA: TGCGCCAGCAGCTCCGGCGGCTACGAGCAGTACTTC. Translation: CASSSGGYEQYF. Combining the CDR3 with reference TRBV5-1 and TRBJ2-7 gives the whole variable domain KAGVTQTPRYLIKTRGQQVTLSCSPISGHRSVSWYQQTPGQGLQFLFEYFSETQRNKGNFPGRFSGRQFSNSRSEMNVSTLELGDSALYLCASSSGGYEQYFGPGTRLTVT.

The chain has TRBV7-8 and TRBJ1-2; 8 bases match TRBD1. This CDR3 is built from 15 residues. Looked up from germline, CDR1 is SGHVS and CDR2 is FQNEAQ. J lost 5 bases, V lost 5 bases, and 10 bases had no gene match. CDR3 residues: CASSPGQGLEYGYTF. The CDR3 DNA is TGTGCCAGCAGCCCTGGACAGGGTCTAGAGTATGGCTACACCTTC.

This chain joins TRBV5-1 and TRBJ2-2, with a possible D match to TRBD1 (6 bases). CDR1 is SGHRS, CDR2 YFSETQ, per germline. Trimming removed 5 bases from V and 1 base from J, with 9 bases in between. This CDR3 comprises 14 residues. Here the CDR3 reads CASRGTQNTGELFF. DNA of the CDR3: TGCGCCAGCAGAGGGACACAGAACACCGGGGAGCTGTTTTTT.

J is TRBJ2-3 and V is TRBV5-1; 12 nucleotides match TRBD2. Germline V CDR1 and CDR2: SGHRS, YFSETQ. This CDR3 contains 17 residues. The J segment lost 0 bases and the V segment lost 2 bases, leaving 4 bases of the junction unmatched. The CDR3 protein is CASSFGLAGWSTDTQYF. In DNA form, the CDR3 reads TGCGCCAGCAGCTTCGGACTAGCGGGGTGGAGCACAGATACGCAGTATTTT.

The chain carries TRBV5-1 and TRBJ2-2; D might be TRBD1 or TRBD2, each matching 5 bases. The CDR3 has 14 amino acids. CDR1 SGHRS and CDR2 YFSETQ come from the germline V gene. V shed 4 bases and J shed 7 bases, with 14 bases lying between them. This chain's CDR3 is CASSTGPRNGELFF. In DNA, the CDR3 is TGCGCCAGCAGCACGGGACCCCGAAACGGGGAGCTGTTTTTT.

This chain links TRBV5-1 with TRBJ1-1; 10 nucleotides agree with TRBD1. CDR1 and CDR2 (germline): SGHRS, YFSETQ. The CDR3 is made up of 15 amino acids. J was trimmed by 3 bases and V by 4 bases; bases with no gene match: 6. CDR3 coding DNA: TGCGCCAGCAGCCCCGAGACAGGGGGCTACACTGAAGCTTTCTTT. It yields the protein CASSPETGGYTEAFF.

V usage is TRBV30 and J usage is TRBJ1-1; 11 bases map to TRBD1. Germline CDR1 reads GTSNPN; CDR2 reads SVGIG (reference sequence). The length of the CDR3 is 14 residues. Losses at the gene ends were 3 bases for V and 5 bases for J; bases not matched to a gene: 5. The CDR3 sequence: CAWSGTGGYTEAFF. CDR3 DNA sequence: TGTGCCTGGAGCGGGACAGGGGGTTATACTGAAGCTTTCTTT.

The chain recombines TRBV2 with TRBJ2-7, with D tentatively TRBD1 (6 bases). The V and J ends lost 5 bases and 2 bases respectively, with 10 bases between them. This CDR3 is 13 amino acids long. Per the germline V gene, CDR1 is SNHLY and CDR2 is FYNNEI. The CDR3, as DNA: TGTGCCAGCAGTTCGGGACAAACCTACGAGCAGTACTTC. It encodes CASSSGQTYEQYF. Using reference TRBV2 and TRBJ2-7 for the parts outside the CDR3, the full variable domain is EPEVTQTPSHQVTQMGQEVILRCVPISNHLYFYWYRQILGQKVEFLVSFYNNEISEKSEIFDDQFSVERPDGSNFTLKIRSTKLEDSAMYFCASSSGQTYEQYFGPGTRLTVT.

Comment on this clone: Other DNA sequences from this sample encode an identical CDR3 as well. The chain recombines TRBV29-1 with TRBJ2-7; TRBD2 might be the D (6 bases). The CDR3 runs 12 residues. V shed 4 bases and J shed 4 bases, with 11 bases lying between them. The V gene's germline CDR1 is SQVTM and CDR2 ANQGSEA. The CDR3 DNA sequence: TGCAGCGTTGTTCGGGGGACGTACGAGCAGTACTTC. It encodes CSVVRGTYEQYF.

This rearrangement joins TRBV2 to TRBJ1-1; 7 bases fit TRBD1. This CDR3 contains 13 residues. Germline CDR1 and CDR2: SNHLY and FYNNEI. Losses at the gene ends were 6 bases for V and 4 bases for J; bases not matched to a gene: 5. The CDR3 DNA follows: TGTGCCAGCAGGGGGACAGTGGGCACTGAAGCTTTCTTT. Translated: CASRGTVGTEAFF. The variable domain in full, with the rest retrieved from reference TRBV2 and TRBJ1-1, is EPEVTQTPSHQVTQMGQEVILRCVPISNHLYFYWYRQILGQKVEFLVSFYNNEISEKSEIFDDQFSVERPDGSNFTLKIRSTKLEDSAMYFCASRGTVGTEAFFGQGTRLTVV.

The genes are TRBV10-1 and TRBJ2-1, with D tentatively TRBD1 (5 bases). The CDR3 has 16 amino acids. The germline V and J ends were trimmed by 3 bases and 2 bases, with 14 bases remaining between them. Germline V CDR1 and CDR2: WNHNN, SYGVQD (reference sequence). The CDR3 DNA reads TGCGCCAGCAGTGAATTCGCTATGGGGCCCTACAATGAGCAGTTCTTC. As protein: CASSEFAMGPYNEQFF.

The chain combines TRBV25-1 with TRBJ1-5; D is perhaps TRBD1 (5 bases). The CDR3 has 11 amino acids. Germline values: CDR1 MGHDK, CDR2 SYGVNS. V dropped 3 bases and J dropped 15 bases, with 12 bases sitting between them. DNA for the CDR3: TGTGCCAGCAGTGAGGTGGGGGGGTGGCATTTT. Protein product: CASSEVGGWHF.

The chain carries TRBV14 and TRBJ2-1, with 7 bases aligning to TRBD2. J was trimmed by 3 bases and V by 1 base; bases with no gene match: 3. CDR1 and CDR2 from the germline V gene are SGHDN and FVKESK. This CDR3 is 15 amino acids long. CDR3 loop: CASSQGLAFYNEQFF. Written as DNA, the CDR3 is TGTGCCAGCAGCCAAGGACTAGCTTTCTACAATGAGCAGTTCTTC.

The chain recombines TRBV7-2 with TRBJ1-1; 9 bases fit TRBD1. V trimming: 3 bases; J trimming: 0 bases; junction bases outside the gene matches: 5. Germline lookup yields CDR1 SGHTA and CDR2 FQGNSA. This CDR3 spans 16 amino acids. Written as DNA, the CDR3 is TGTGCCAGCAGCTTCGGACAGGGGCTTATGAACACTGAAGCTTTCTTT. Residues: CASSFGQGLMNTEAFF.

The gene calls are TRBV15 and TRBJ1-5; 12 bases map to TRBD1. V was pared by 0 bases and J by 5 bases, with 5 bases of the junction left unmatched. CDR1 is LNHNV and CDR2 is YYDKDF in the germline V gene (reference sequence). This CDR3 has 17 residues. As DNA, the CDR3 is TGTGCCACCAGCAGAGATGTAGGGACAGGGGGCGATCAGCCCCAGCATTTT. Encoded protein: CATSRDVGTGGDQPQHF.

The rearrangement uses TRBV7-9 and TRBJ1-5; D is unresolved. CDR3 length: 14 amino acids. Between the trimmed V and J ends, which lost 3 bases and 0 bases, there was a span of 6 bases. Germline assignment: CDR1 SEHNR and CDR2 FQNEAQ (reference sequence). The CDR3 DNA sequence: TGTGCCAGCAGCTTCTTTGATAGCAATCAGCCCCAGCATTTT. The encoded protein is CASSFFDSNQPQHF.

Written as DNA, the CDR3 is TGCAGCGGTGGTACGGCTAGCCGATACAATGAGCAGTTCTTC. It yields the protein CSGGTASRYNEQFF. The J gene is TRBJ2-1, the V gene TRBV29-1; maybe TRBD2 (5 bases). Per the germline V gene, CDR1 is SQVTM and CDR2 is ANQGSEA. With 7 bases removed from V and 4 bases from J, the gap between germline ends came to 17 bases. CDR3 length: 14 residues.

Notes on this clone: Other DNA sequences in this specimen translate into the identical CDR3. In DNA form, the CDR3 reads TGTGCCAGTAGTACAAGGGGTCAGCCCCAGCATTTT. Protein: CASSTRGQPQHF. V usage is TRBV19 and J usage is TRBJ1-5, with D maybe TRBD1 (5 bases). From germline, CDR1 is LNHDA and CDR2 SQIVND (reference sequence). The CDR3 extends over 12 amino acids. Trimming removed 4 bases from V and 6 bases from J, with 7 bases in between.

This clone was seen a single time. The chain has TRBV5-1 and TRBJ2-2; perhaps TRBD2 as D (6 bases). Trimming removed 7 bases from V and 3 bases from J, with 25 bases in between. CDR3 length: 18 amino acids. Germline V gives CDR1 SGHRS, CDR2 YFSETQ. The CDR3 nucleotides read TGCGCCAGCTCCCTCCCGGGGGTCCGTGGTAGGCACACCGGGGAGCTGTTTTTT. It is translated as CASSLPGVRGRHTGELFF.

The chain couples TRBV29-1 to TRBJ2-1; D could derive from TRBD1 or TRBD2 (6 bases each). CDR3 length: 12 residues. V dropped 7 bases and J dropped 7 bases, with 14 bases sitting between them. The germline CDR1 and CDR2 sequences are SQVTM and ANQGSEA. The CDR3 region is CSAVRGANEQFF. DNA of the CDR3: TGCAGCGCGGTGAGGGGGGCGAATGAGCAGTTCTTC.

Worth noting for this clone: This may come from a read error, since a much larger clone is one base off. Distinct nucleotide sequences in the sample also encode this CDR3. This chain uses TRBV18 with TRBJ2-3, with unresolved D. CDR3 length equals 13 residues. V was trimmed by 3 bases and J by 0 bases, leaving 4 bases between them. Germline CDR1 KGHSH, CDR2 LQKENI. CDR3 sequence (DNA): TGTGCCAGCTCACCGCCCAGCACAGATACGCAGTATTTT. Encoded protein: CASSPPSTDTQYF.

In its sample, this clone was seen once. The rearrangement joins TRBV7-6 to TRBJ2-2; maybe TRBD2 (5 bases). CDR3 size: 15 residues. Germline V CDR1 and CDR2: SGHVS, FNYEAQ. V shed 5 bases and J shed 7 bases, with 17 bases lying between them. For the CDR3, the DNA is TGTGCCAGCAGCCCGCGGGTAGTCCTCGGCGGGGAGCTGTTTTTT. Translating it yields CASSPRVVLGGELFF.

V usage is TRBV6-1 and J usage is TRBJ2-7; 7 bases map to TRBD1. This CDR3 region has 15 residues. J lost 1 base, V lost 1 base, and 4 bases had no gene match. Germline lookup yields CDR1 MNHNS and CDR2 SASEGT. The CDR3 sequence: CASSEGGQRSYEQYF. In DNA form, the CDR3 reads TGTGCCAGCAGTGAAGGGGGACAGAGGTCCTACGAGCAGTACTTC.

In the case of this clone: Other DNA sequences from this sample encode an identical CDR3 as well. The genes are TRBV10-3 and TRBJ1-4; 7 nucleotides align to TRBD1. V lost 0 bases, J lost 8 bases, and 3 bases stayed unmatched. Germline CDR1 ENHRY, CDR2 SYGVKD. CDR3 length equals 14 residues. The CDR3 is CAISESQGREKLFF. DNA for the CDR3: TGTGCCATCAGTGAGTCACAGGGGAGGGAAAAACTGTTTTTT.

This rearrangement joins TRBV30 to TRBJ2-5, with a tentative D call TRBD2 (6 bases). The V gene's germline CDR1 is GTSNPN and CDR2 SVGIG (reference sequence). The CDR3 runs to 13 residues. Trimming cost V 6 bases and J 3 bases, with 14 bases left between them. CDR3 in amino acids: CACYIGSEETQYF. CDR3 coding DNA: TGTGCCTGTTATATCGGGAGTGAAGAGACCCAGTACTTC. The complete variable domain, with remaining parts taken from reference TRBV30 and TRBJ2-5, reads SQTIHQWPATLVQPVGSPLSLECTVEGTSNPNLYWYRQAAGRGLQLLFYSVGIGQISSEVPQNLSASRPQDRQFILSSKKLLLSDSGFYLCACYIGSEETQYFGPGTRLLVL.